These 19 T cell receptor beta chains came from one sample sequenced in a study of CD8+ T cells in alopecia areata. As the sequencing template, cDNA was produced by extracting RNA and reverse transcribing it. Libraries were prepared by immunoSEQ multiplex PCR; TCRdb keeps only in-frame clonotypes and omits some of them. The data contain approximately 89,000 clones, under 45% of them singletons. The sequenced sample was CD4+ T cells sorted from blood. The receptors were gathered from a human donor with alopecia areata.

The rearrangement uses TRBV28 and TRBJ1-1; unclear D gene. Deletions cut 8 bases from V and 1 base from J, with 11 bases between. This CDR3 comprises 13 residues. Germline V gives CDR1 MDHEN, CDR2 SYDVKM. DNA of the CDR3: TGTGCCAGCCATAGGACTGAGAACACTGAAGCTTTCTTT. Protein sequence: CASHRTENTEAFF.

About this clone: A read error may be the cause here, since a much bigger clone is one base away. Other DNA variants within this sample encode the same CDR3. The chain uses TRBV11-2 and TRBJ2-5; D call uncertain. V lost 1 base and J lost 4, with 1 base in between. The CDR3 totals 11 residues. Germline CDR1 and CDR2: SGHAT and FQNNGV. CDR3 sequence reads: CASSLGETQYF. The CDR3 coding sequence is TGTGCCAGCAGCTTAGGAGAGACCCAGTACTTC.

This clone has only a few counts. V is TRBV7-2 and J is TRBJ2-4; D unresolved. The CDR3 sequence is 13 residues long. V was trimmed by 3 bases and J by 5 bases, leaving 8 bases between them. Germline-derived CDR1 and CDR2 are SGHTA and FQGNSA. The CDR3 here is CASSLGLENIQYF. As DNA, the CDR3 is TGTGCCAGCAGCTTGGGCCTGGAAAACATTCAGTACTTC.

This sequence joins TRBV5-6 and TRBJ1-2; D not resolved. The germline gives CDR1 SGHDT, CDR2 YYEEEE. CDR3 length: 11 residues. Trimming pared 0 bases from V and 7 bases from J, leaving 4 bases between. CDR3 nucleotides: TGTGCCAGCAGCTTGGGGTTTGGCTACACCTTC. The encoded protein is CASSLGFGYTF.

In its sample, this clone was seen a few times. This sequence joins TRBV29-1 and TRBJ2-7; tentatively, D is TRBD1 (6 bases). This CDR3 is 13 amino acids long. Trimming took 6 bases from V and 4 from J, leaving 16 bases between them. Per the germline V gene, CDR1 is SQVTM and CDR2 is ANQGSEA. The CDR3, as DNA: TGCAGCGTGCGGACAGTTGGTGGGTACGAGCAGTACTTC. This sequence encodes CSVRTVGGYEQYF.

The CDR3 loop reads CSVTGTSIVEQYF. CDR3 nucleotides: TGCAGCGTGACCGGGACTAGCATTGTCGAGCAGTACTTC. This chain links TRBV29-1 with TRBJ2-7; 9 bases match TRBD2. This CDR3 has 13 amino acids. From germline, CDR1 is SQVTM and CDR2 ANQGSEA. J was trimmed by 6 bases and V by 6 bases; bases with no gene match: 9.

The J gene is TRBJ2-6, the V gene TRBV5-1; no firm D call. Trimming stripped 0 bases from V and 2 bases from J, with 3 bases between. The CDR3 has 14 amino acids. Germline V CDR1 and CDR2: SGHRS, YFSETQ. DNA for the CDR3: TGCGCCAGCAGCTTGGCGACTGGGGCCAACGTCCTGACTTTC. Its translation is CASSLATGANVLTF.

The chain is built from TRBV7-2 and TRBJ2-5; unclear D gene. This CDR3 is 12 amino acids long. Germline CDR1 reads SGHTA; CDR2 reads FQGNSA. The V end was cut by 4 bases, the J end by 5 bases, with 8 bases between. This chain's CDR3 is CASSWGVETQYF. The CDR3 DNA reads TGTGCCAGCAGCTGGGGTGTCGAGACCCAGTACTTC.

This clone has more than one count but fewer than ten. J is TRBJ2-2 and V is TRBV5-1; no clear D gene. The V gene's germline CDR1 is SGHRS and CDR2 YFSETQ. There are 14 residues in the CDR3. V shed 2 bases and J shed 6 bases, with 11 bases lying between them. The CDR3 sequence: CASSFDGSPGELFF. CDR3 sequence (DNA): TGCGCCAGCAGCTTCGACGGCTCCCCCGGGGAGCTGTTTTTT. The full variable domain, rest sourced from reference TRBV5-1 and TRBJ2-2, is KAGVTQTPRYLIKTRGQQVTLSCSPISGHRSVSWYQQTPGQGLQFLFEYFSETQRNKGNFPGRFSGRQFSNSRSEMNVSTLELGDSALYLCASSFDGSPGELFFGEGSRLTVL.

There are a few counts of this clone. The chain carries TRBV23-1 and TRBJ2-2; 9 bases align to TRBD1. TRBV23-1 is known as an ORF, though its function is uncertain. Trimming took 1 base from V and 4 from J; bases not matched to a gene: 13. CDR3 length equals 19 residues. CDR3: CASSQFGTGLGFGTGELFF. In DNA form, the CDR3 reads TGCGCCAGCAGTCAATTTGGGACAGGGCTTGGATTTGGCACCGGGGAGCTGTTTTTT.

V usage is TRBV29-1 and J usage is TRBJ1-2; D uncertain. Germline CDR1 and CDR2: SQVTM and ANQGSEA. CDR3 length equals 13 residues. V dropped 5 bases and J dropped 3 bases, with 13 bases sitting between them. The CDR3 protein is CSVFHRAHYGYTF. CDR3 sequence (DNA): TGCAGCGTTTTCCATCGCGCTCACTATGGCTACACCTTC.

In nucleotides, the CDR3 is TGCAGCGTTGGGGGGGTAGCCAAAAACATTCAGTACTTC. Translated, it gives CSVGGVAKNIQYF. V usage is TRBV29-1 and J usage is TRBJ2-4; TRBD2 is a possible D gene (6 bases). Germline assignment: CDR1 SQVTM and CDR2 ANQGSEA. V gave up 4 bases and J gave up 0 bases, with 7 bases separating them. The CDR3 has 13 amino acids.

This chain connects TRBV30 to TRBJ2-5; perhaps D is TRBD1 or TRBD2 (6 bases each). CDR1 and CDR2 from the germline V gene are GTSNPN and SVGIG (reference sequence). V was clipped by 8 bases and J by 2 bases, with 18 bases between them. There are 14 residues in the CDR3. CDR3 loop: CASTRGLRQETQYF. The CDR3 DNA reads TGTGCCAGTACTCGGGGGCTGCGGCAAGAGACCCAGTACTTC.

This clone has a handful of counts. J is TRBJ2-3 and V is TRBV7-2, with 12 nucleotides matching TRBD2. The junction had 9 bases not matched to a gene; V was cut back by 1 base and J by 4 bases. Germline loops: CDR1 SGHTA, CDR2 FQGNSA. The CDR3 is 18 residues long. The CDR3 sequence: CASSLVPSGGARADTQYF. The CDR3 DNA reads TGTGCCAGCAGCTTAGTACCTAGCGGGGGGGCCCGCGCAGATACGCAGTATTTT.

This clone has only a few counts. The chain employs TRBV14 and TRBJ2-1; 11 nucleotides align to TRBD2. Trimming cost V 2 bases and J 2 bases; bases outside gene matches: 8. There are 18 residues in the CDR3. The germline V gene has CDR1 SGHDN and CDR2 FVKESK. This CDR3 is CASSQRLGLAVPYNEQFF. The CDR3 region has the DNA TGTGCCAGCAGCCAAAGATTGGGACTAGCGGTACCCTACAATGAGCAGTTCTTC.

This clone came up a few times. Other DNA sequences in this specimen translate into the identical CDR3. This rearrangement joins TRBV29-1 to TRBJ2-3, with unresolved D. Trimming cost V 3 bases and J 2 bases, with 6 bases left between them. The CDR3 sequence is 12 residues long. Germline-derived CDR1 and CDR2 are SQVTM and ANQGSEA. CDR3 in DNA: TGCAGCGTTGACAGCTACACAGATACGCAGTATTTT. Residues: CSVDSYTDTQYF.

The chain has TRBV10-3 and TRBJ2-2; D is ambiguous. Germline V lookup: CDR1 ENHRY, CDR2 SYGVKD. This CDR3 contains 16 residues. The V end was cut by 3 bases, the J end by 3 bases, with 14 bases between. CDR3 nucleotide sequence: TGTGCCATCAGTGAAGTACCCGCAGTATACACCGGGGAGCTGTTTTTT. As protein: CAISEVPAVYTGELFF.

This clone was observed a handful of times. V usage is TRBV28 and J usage is TRBJ2-1; weak D call: TRBD2 (6 bases). V was cut by 6 bases and J by 4 bases, with 13 bases left in between. Germline V gene sequence: CDR1 MDHEN, CDR2 SYDVKM. The CDR3 has 14 residues. The CDR3: CASSLSLAYNEQFF. In DNA form, the CDR3 reads TGTGCCAGCAGCCTTAGCCTAGCGTACAATGAGCAGTTCTTC.

This chain links TRBV20-1 with TRBJ2-3, with D hard to call. The CDR3 runs to 11 residues. Looked up from germline, CDR1 is DFQATT and CDR2 is SNEGSKA (reference sequence). Trimming cost V 6 bases and J 8 bases, with 12 bases left between them. The CDR3, as DNA: TGCAGTGCCGCCCTAGAAGCTACGCAGTATTTT. It yields the protein CSAALEATQYF.